The rows below give T cell receptor beta chains drawn from one sample of a study of T cell changes during pregnancy in multiple sclerosis. Generated by immunoSEQ multiplex PCR, the TCRdb table keeps only in-frame clones and is missing some. The sample contains around 63,000 clones, about 90% of which appear only once. The sample in question was peripheral blood, obtained after pregnancy. These receptor sequences come from a female donor with multiple sclerosis, enrolled in a pregnancy study. The CDR3 runs from the conserved cysteine through the conserved F or W. A D gene is named only where the DNA matches it firmly. Some rows mark clone size as missing; the rest say once, few, many or name a class of expanded clone.

V gene	J gene	D gene	clone size	CDR3 protein	CDR3 DNA
TRBV28	TRBJ2-5	TRBD2	.	CASTILAGVGETQYF	TGTGCCAGCACCATACTAGCGGGAGTAGGGGAGACCCAGTACTTC
TRBV12-5	TRBJ1-2	TRBD1	.	CASGQILGQGGYGYTF	TGTGCTAGTGGTCAAATTCTGGGACAGGGTGGTTATGGCTACACCTTC
TRBV7-6	TRBJ1-1	.	once	CASSFEGGGPLNTEAFF	TGTGCCAGCAGCTTTGAGGGGGGGGGCCCTTTGAACACTGAAGCTTTCTTT
TRBV30	TRBJ2-2	TRBD2	.	CAWCGRRDTGELFF	TGTGCCTGGTGCGGGAGGAGGGACACCGGGGAGCTGTTTTTT
TRBV30	TRBJ2-2	.	.	CAWSFLGTGELFF	TGTGCCTGGAGTTTTCTAGGAACCGGGGAGCTGTTTTTT
TRBV18	TRBJ2-7	.	.	CASSPPAGYEQYF	TGTGCCAGCTCACCCCCCGCAGGCTACGAGCAGTACTTC
TRBV19	TRBJ1-1	TRBD1	.	CASQGQGHTEAFF	TGTGCCAGCCAGGGACAGGGTCACACTGAAGCTTTCTTT
TRBV5-1	TRBJ1-2	.	.	CASSIPTDNYGYTF	TGCGCCAGCAGTATACCCACAGATAACTATGGCTACACCTTC
TRBV18	TRBJ1-1	.	.	CASSTTEEDTEAFF	TGTGCCAGCTCGACCACGGAGGAGGACACTGAAGCTTTCTTT
TRBV30	TRBJ2-3	TRBD2	.	CAWSVRWSSGTVGTDTQYF	TGTGCCTGGAGTGTACGGTGGTCTAGCGGGACCGTCGGCACAGATACGCAGTATTTT
TRBV2	TRBJ1-1	.	.	CASSVDSYTEAFF	TGTGCCAGCAGTGTTGACAGCTACACTGAAGCTTTCTTT
TRBV11-2	TRBJ2-3	TRBD1	few	CASSFNQGVDTQYF	TGTGCCAGCAGCTTCAACCAGGGGGTGGATACGCAGTATTTT
TRBV7-2	TRBJ2-5	TRBD2	.	CASSVTGLAGAQETQYF	TGTGCCAGCAGCGTAACAGGACTAGCGGGGGCCCAAGAGACCCAGTACTTC
TRBV6-5	TRBJ2-2	TRBD2	.	CASSLAGGRTGELFF	TGTGCCAGCAGCCTAGCGGGAGGAAGAACCGGGGAGCTGTTTTTT
TRBV7-6	TRBJ2-7	.	.	CASVDSRSYEQYF	TGTGCCAGCGTCGACTCACGCTCCTACGAGCAGTACTTC
TRBV27	TRBJ2-2	.	few	CASSLSSGQNTGELFF	TGTGCCAGCAGTTTATCGTCGGGACAAAACACCGGGGAGCTGTTTTTT
TRBV30	TRBJ2-1	.	.	CAWSVSGIYNEQFF	TGTGCCTGGAGTGTGTCCGGGATCTACAATGAGCAGTTCTTC
TRBV5-6	TRBJ2-6	.	.	CASSLSGGGYATGANVLTF	TGTGCCAGCAGTCTTAGCGGCGGAGGGTATGCAACTGGGGCCAACGTCCTGACTTTC
TRBV2	TRBJ1-4	TRBD1	.	CASRERGHDEKLFF	TGTGCCAGCAGGGAGAGGGGGCATGATGAAAAACTGTTTTTT
TRBV10-1	TRBJ2-1	TRBD1	once	CASSKAPGQVSDEQFF	TGCGCCAGCAGTAAGGCTCCGGGACAGGTGAGCGATGAGCAGTTCTTC
TRBV5-6	TRBJ1-2	TRBD1	.	CASSLLGQQGALGYTF	TGTGCCAGCAGCCTCTTAGGGCAACAGGGGGCGCTTGGCTACACCTTC
TRBV6-5	TRBJ1-4	TRBD1	.	CASSSGTGGLDEKLFF	TGTGCCAGCAGTTCCGGGACAGGGGGCTTGGATGAAAAACTGTTTTTT
TRBV19	TRBJ2-2	.	.	CASSDPPGDTGELFF	TGTGCCAGTAGTGACCCCCCGGGAGACACCGGGGAGCTGTTTTTT
TRBV5-1	TRBJ2-7	TRBD2	.	CASSLAGTSGSYEQYF	TGCGCCAGCAGCTTGGCCGGGACTAGCGGGAGTTACGAGCAGTACTTC
TRBV7-2	TRBJ2-3	.	.	CASSGAVGDTQYF	TGTGCCAGCAGCGGGGCCGTTGGAGATACGCAGTATTTT
TRBV5-1	TRBJ1-1	.	few	CASSLESGLNTEAFF	TGCGCCAGCAGCTTGGAATCAGGCCTGAACACTGAAGCTTTCTTT
TRBV6-4	TRBJ1-1	.	.	CANLPGGNTEAFF	TGTGCCAACCTACCGGGGGGAAACACTGAAGCTTTCTTT
TRBV5-1	TRBJ2-6	.	.	CASSPGSSGANVLTF	TGCGCCAGCAGCCCGGGGAGCTCTGGGGCCAACGTCCTGACTTTC
TRBV18	TRBJ2-5	.	.	CASSPGHAGQETQYF	TGTGCCAGCTCACCCGGACACGCAGGGCAAGAGACCCAGTACTTC
TRBV30	TRBJ2-7	TRBD2	.	CAWGTSEYYEQYF	TGTGCCTGGGGGACTAGCGAATATTACGAGCAGTACTTC
TRBV29-1	TRBJ2-7	.	once	CSVEDGGKSREQYF	TGCAGCGTTGAAGATGGAGGGAAATCCCGGGAGCAGTACTTC
TRBV5-4	TRBJ2-7	.	.	CASSLGGLSYEQYF	TGTGCCAGCAGCTTGGGAGGGCTATCCTACGAGCAGTACTTC
TRBV2	TRBJ2-6	TRBD2	.	CASSESPGGYSGANVLTF	TGTGCCAGCAGTGAATCCCCGGGAGGTTACTCTGGGGCCAACGTCCTGACTTTC
TRBV11-3	TRBJ2-2	.	.	CASSLRRIVNTGELFF	TGTGCCAGCAGCTTAAGGAGAATTGTGAACACCGGGGAGCTGTTTTTT
TRBV28	TRBJ2-1	.	.	CASSLLGGWGLYNEQFF	TGTGCCAGCAGTTTATTGGGCGGGTGGGGGCTCTACAATGAGCAGTTCTTC
TRBV19	TRBJ2-3	.	.	CASGKGDTDTQYF	TGTGCCAGTGGCAAAGGGGACACAGATACGCAGTATTTT